This TCR beta chain was sequenced during a study of patients and donors after allogeneic stem cell transplantation (dated by TCRdb to about 2020). A remark on this clonotype: The clone's antigen remains unknown. No clone much larger than this one lies a single base away; base qualities are absent.

The library relied on RT-PCR. The reads were generated on a NextSeq 550. TCRdb handled the public reads itself, with Q25 trimming in fastp and clone calling in MiXCR, and kept productive beta chains. Rows with one shared CDR3 protein collapse into an entry with the most common genes and DNA. For this sample there are fewer than 200,000 distinct CDR3 sequences; roughly 31% appear just once. The ten top clones hold around 3.2% of the sample. Per the germline V gene (reference sequence), SEHNR is the CDR1 and FQNEAQ is the CDR2. At the junction V is shortened by 4 bases and J by 15 bases, with 22 bases in between. Taken from cysteine to phenylalanine, the CDR3 has 14 residues. Only the CDR3 DNA is retained, 42 bases long and in frame from the first base.

Sequencing input: blood, either unsorted or a sorted T cell fraction (not recorded which). The chain links TRBV7-9 with TRBJ2-1; TRBD2 could be the D gene, as 5 bases match. This TCR was recovered from a human donor who was either an allogeneic HSCT recipient or a stem cell or donor lymphocyte infusion donor (not recorded which). It is not recorded whose cells these are; they may come from a transplant donor. The nucleotide sequence is TGTGCCAGCAGCTCAGGTAGCGTGTCGCCCATTTGGTTCTTC. The resulting protein is CASSSGSVSPIWFF.